The 27 T cell receptor beta chains below all came from one sample that was sequenced in a study of regulatory T cells in long-lasting Graves disease. For TCR beta, libraries came from iRepertoire HTBI primers and Arm-PCR of CDR3 regions. TCRdb re-called the multiplex PCR reads through MiXCR, storing one row per CDR3 protein. The table records 370,000 or so distinct CDR3 sequences, about a sixth of them present only once. Time point meaning: newly diagnosed GD, antithyroid drugs for less than 3 months. Isolated PBMC RNA provided the starting material for the TCR library. These data also formed part of another study, on T cells in Graves' hyperthyroidism and ophthalmopathy.

The sample was peripheral blood mononuclear cells (PBMCs), taken at new diagnosis, from a patient treated with antithyroid drugs. Receptors originate from a woman between 18 and 29 years old with Graves disease.

This clonotype was seen at least ten times. CDR3 DNA: TGTGCCTGGAGTGCGGGAGGGGGAAATGAGCAGTTCTTC. This encodes CAWSAGGGNEQFF. The chain combines TRBV30 with TRBJ2-1; 8 nucleotides match TRBD2. In germline, CDR1 is GTSNPN, CDR2 SVGIG (reference sequence). J gave up 7 bases and V 1 base, and 3 bases lay outside the gene matches. This CDR3 is 13 amino acids long.

Comments on this clonotype: Its ends do not fully match the called genes, so a read error is possible. The gene calls are TRBV5-1 and TRBJ2-2, with 11 bases matching TRBD2. The CDR3 is made up of 16 amino acids. Per the germline V gene, CDR1 is SGHRS and CDR2 is YFSETQ. CDR3 amino acids: CAITRLAGGGTGELFF. As DNA, the CDR3 is TGTGCCATTACCCGGCTAGCGGGAGGAGGAACCGGGGAGCTGTTTTTT.

This clonotype has a count of ten or more. The rearrangement joins TRBV3-1 to TRBJ2-1, with 9 positions matching TRBD2. With V trimmed by 0 bases and J by 4 bases, 10 bases remained unmatched. The germline V gene has CDR1 LGHDT and CDR2 YNNKEL (reference sequence). The CDR3 length is 18 residues. CDR3 residues: CASSQDTLLAGTYNEQFF. The CDR3 DNA reads TGTGCCAGCAGCCAAGATACTCTCCTAGCGGGAACATACAATGAGCAGTTCTTC.

This clonotype was recorded at least ten times. The chain has TRBV5-1 and TRBJ2-7; a possible D gene is TRBD2 (6 bases). Trimming pared 3 bases from V and 2 bases from J, leaving 12 bases between. The V gene's germline CDR1 is SGHRS and CDR2 YFSETQ. CDR3 length equals 14 residues. This CDR3 reads CASSSGTSTYEQYF. The DNA for the CDR3 is TGCGCCAGCAGCTCCGGGACTTCTACCTACGAGCAGTACTTC. Full variable domain (remainder filled in from reference TRBV5-1 and TRBJ2-7): KAGVTQTPRYLIKTRGQQVTLSCSPISGHRSVSWYQQTPGQGLQFLFEYFSETQRNKGNFPGRFSGRQFSNSRSEMNVSTLELGDSALYLCASSSGTSTYEQYFGPGTRLTVT.

This clonotype was recorded many times. The chain has TRBV7-2 and TRBJ1-2; D is unclear. Trimming took 1 base from V and 5 from J, leaving 11 bases between them. This CDR3 has 14 residues. The germline gives CDR1 SGHTA, CDR2 FQGNSA. The CDR3 DNA reads TGTGCCAGCAGCTTAGAAGACCGTTCGTATGGCTACACCTTC. It is translated as CASSLEDRSYGYTF.

This sequence joins TRBV3-1 and TRBJ2-7; 10 bases are shared with TRBD2. This CDR3 contains 16 residues. From germline, CDR1 is LGHDT and CDR2 YNNKEL (reference sequence). Trimming cost V 3 bases and J 5 bases; bases outside gene matches: 10. This chain's CDR3 is CASSHSAGGPKNEQYF. CDR3 sequence (DNA): TGTGCCAGCAGCCACTCAGCGGGAGGGCCGAAGAACGAGCAGTACTTC.

This clonotype was detected many times. The genes are TRBV5-5 and TRBJ2-3, with 7 nucleotides matching TRBD1. CDR1 and CDR2 (germline): SGHKS, YYEKEE (reference sequence). Trimming took 3 bases from V and 2 from J; bases not matched to a gene: 30. The CDR3 totals 23 residues. The chain's CDR3 is CASSSQPQRRGLIPPGDTDTQYF. DNA of the CDR3: TGTGCCAGCAGCTCCCAACCCCAAAGAAGGGGGCTGATACCGCCAGGCGACACAGATACGCAGTATTTT.

This clonotype was picked up many times. CDR3 in DNA: TGTGCCAGCTCACCCACAGGGTTAGGGAGCAACACTGAAGCTTTCTTT. This codes for CASSPTGLGSNTEAFF. V usage is TRBV18 and J usage is TRBJ1-1, with a weak D call TRBD1 (6 bases). The CDR3 length is 16 residues. Germline-derived CDR1 and CDR2 are KGHSH and LQKENI. Deletions cut 3 bases from V and 2 bases from J, with 16 bases between. The complete variable domain, with remaining parts taken from reference TRBV18 and TRBJ1-1, reads NAGVMQNPRHLVRRRGQEARLRCSPMKGHSHVYWYRQLPEEGLKFMVYLQKENIIDESGMPKERFSAEFPKEGPSILRIQQVVRGDSAAYFCASSPTGLGSNTEAFFGQGTRLTVV.

This chain uses TRBV20-1 with TRBJ2-1; TRBD2 is a possible D gene (5 bases). The V gene's germline CDR1 is DFQATT and CDR2 SNEGSKA (reference sequence). This CDR3 has 14 amino acids. Trimming pared 5 bases from V and 2 bases from J, leaving 13 bases between. CDR3 sequence reads: CSAEELVAYNEQFF. CDR3 coding DNA: TGCAGTGCTGAAGAACTAGTCGCCTACAATGAGCAGTTCTTC.

This clonotype came up many times. V usage is TRBV5-6 and J usage is TRBJ2-3, with 10 bases aligning to TRBD2. CDR3 length: 14 amino acids. V lost 3 bases to trimming and J lost 4 bases; unmatched junction nucleotides: 2. Germline V lookup: CDR1 SGHDT, CDR2 YYEEEE. CDR3 DNA: TGTGCCAGCAGCTGGAGCGGGGGGGCAGATACGCAGTATTTT. Its translation: CASSWSGGADTQYF.

Many counts were recorded for this clonotype. The rearrangement joins TRBV28 to TRBJ1-5, with TRBD1 as a possible D gene (6 bases). This CDR3 region has 17 residues. CDR1 is MDHEN and CDR2 is SYDVKM in the germline V gene. V was clipped by 6 bases and J by 0 bases, with 18 bases between them. CDR3: CASSPPDRSPSNQPQHF. CDR3 DNA: TGTGCCAGCAGCCCCCCTGACAGGAGCCCTAGCAATCAGCCCCAGCATTTT.

This chain links TRBV5-1 with TRBJ2-5; D is unresolved. Germline V CDR1 and CDR2: SGHRS, YFSETQ. Between the trimmed V and J ends, which lost 3 bases and 5 bases, there was a span of 14 bases. This CDR3 region has 14 residues. CDR3 DNA: TGCGCCAGCAGCTGGGCGGACCCTTCGGAGACCCAGTACTTC. Encoded protein: CASSWADPSETQYF.

This clonotype was counted between two and nine times. V usage is TRBV4-1 and J usage is TRBJ2-3; no reliable D call. The CDR3 sequence is 13 residues long. CDR1 and CDR2 (germline): MGHRA, YSYEKL. V was pared by 8 bases and J by 0 bases, with 9 bases between. DNA of the CDR3: TGCGCCAGCGGAACCGGGAGCACAGATACGCAGTATTTT. Translating it yields CASGTGSTDTQYF.

This clonotype was counted at least ten times. V and J are TRBV30 and TRBJ1-5, with D unclear. Germline-derived CDR1 and CDR2 are GTSNPN and SVGIG (reference sequence). The CDR3 is 13 residues long. V gave up 3 bases and J gave up 6 bases, with 12 bases separating them. CDR3 residues: CAWSQRAGQPQHF. The CDR3 DNA reads as TGTGCCTGGAGCCAAAGGGCGGGTCAGCCCCAGCATTTT.

The chain employs TRBV12-3 or TRBV12-4 and TRBJ2-5, with D maybe TRBD1 (6 bases). Trimming took off 6 bases at V and 1 base at J, with 9 bases between the two ends. The CDR3 contains 13 residues. The CDR3 region is CASRDSFQETQYF. CDR3 coding DNA: TGTGCCAGCAGGGACAGCTTCCAAGAGACCCAGTACTTC.

This clonotype was counted at least ten times. This chain connects TRBV7-9 to TRBJ2-1, with 8 nucleotides matching TRBD1. V dropped 3 bases and J dropped 10; count of bases not matched to a gene: 8. The CDR3 sequence is 14 residues long. Germline CDR1 and CDR2: SEHNR and FQNEAQ (reference sequence). In DNA form, the CDR3 reads TGTGCCAGCAGCTTGGGGGACAGGCGTTGGGAGCAGTTCTTC. This sequence encodes CASSLGDRRWEQFF. Full variable domain (outside the CDR3, taken from reference TRBV7-9 and TRBJ2-1): DTGVSQNPRHKITKRGQNVTFRCDPISEHNRLYWYRQTLGQGPEFLTYFQNEAQLEKSRLLSDRFSAERPKGSFSTLEIQRTEQGDSAMYLCASSLGDRRWEQFFGPGTRLTVL.

At least ten counts were recorded for this clonotype. DNA for the CDR3: TGCGCCAGCAGTTTAATCGGGGGGGGCACAGATACGCAGTATTTT. Its protein is CASSLIGGGTDTQYF. The chain joins TRBV5-1 to TRBJ2-3; TRBD2 aligns across 8 bases. This CDR3 has 15 amino acids. The V gene's germline CDR1 is SGHRS and CDR2 YFSETQ. J was trimmed by 1 base and V by 5 bases; bases with no gene match: 6.

This clonotype showed up just once. J is TRBJ2-2 and V is TRBV29-1; TRBD2 might be the D (6 bases). V was clipped by 7 bases and J by 5 bases, with 11 bases between them. This CDR3 is 12 amino acids long. CDR1 is SQVTM and CDR2 is ANQGSEA in the germline V gene. The CDR3 region is CSARRGTGELFF. The CDR3 DNA sequence: TGCAGCGCAAGACGGGGGACCGGGGAGCTGTTTTTT.

This clonotype was picked up many times. The J gene is TRBJ2-3, the V gene TRBV27; D call uncertain. The CDR3 is 15 residues long. Trimming pared 5 bases from V and 1 base from J, leaving 13 bases between. Germline V gene data show CDR1 as MNHEY and CDR2 as SMNVEV (reference sequence). As DNA, the CDR3 is TGTGCCAGCAGTCCCCTGCCTCGGGGCACAGATACGCAGTATTTT. Its protein is CASSPLPRGTDTQYF.

This clonotype was counted a few times. The V gene is TRBV6-5, the J gene TRBJ1-1; D might be TRBD1 (5 bases). V was clipped by 0 bases and J by 2 bases, with 7 bases between them. Germline V lookup: CDR1 MNHEY, CDR2 SVGAGI. CDR3 size: 14 residues. The CDR3 protein is CASSYSGHNTEAFF. In DNA, the CDR3 is TGTGCCAGCAGTTACTCCGGACACAACACTGAAGCTTTCTTT.

This clonotype occurred a few times. J is TRBJ1-4 and V is TRBV2, with D possibly TRBD1 on 5 matching bases. Per germline, CDR1 SNHLY and CDR2 FYNNEI. Trimming shortened V by 4 bases and J by 3 bases, and 9 bases separated the two germline ends. The CDR3 runs to 14 residues. CDR3 residues: CASSGGWSNEKLFF. CDR3 in DNA: TGTGCCAGCAGTGGGGGCTGGTCTAATGAAAAACTGTTTTTT.

This clonotype was recorded many times. The gene calls are TRBV3-1 and TRBJ1-3; D remains unclear. From germline, CDR1 is LGHDT and CDR2 YNNKEL (reference sequence). V shed 4 bases and J shed 0 bases, with 7 bases lying between them. This CDR3 comprises 14 residues. The DNA of the CDR3 is TGTGCCAGCAGCCCAACCCGCTCTGGAAACACCATATATTTT. This encodes CASSPTRSGNTIYF.

This clonotype has ten or more counts. The chain is built from TRBV12-5 and TRBJ1-2, with TRBD1 identical over 10 bases. V lost 4 bases, J lost 3 bases, and 11 bases stayed unmatched. CDR1 and CDR2 (germline): LGHNT, FRNRAP. The CDR3 totals 17 residues. CDR3 sequence reads: CASGWTAYGQGDYGYTF. CDR3 coding DNA: TGTGCTAGTGGTTGGACCGCCTACGGACAGGGGGACTATGGCTACACCTTC.

As concerns this clonotype: A much bigger clone sits one base away, suggesting this may be a read error. The rearrangement links TRBV5-4 to TRBJ2-3; 9 positions agree with TRBD1. Trimming removed 5 bases from V and 2 bases from J; junction bases left unmatched: 6. The CDR3 spans 15 residues. The germline V gene has CDR1 SGHNT and CDR2 YYREEE (reference sequence). The CDR3 region is CASSMGQGSTDTQYF. CDR3 nucleotides: TGTGCCAGCAGTATGGGACAGGGATCCACAGATACGCAGTATTTT.

The chain is built from TRBV9 and TRBJ1-4, with D possibly matching TRBD1 (6 bases). The V end lost 4 bases, the J end lost 7 bases, and 17 bases lay between the germline ends. Looked up from germline, CDR1 is SGDLS and CDR2 is YYNGEE. The CDR3 is 15 residues long. CDR3 protein: CASSRTMKQGEKLFF. In DNA form, the CDR3 reads TGTGCCAGCAGCCGAACGATGAAACAGGGTGAAAAACTGTTTTTT.

There are many counts of this clonotype. The chain recombines TRBV3-1 with TRBJ2-3; a possible D gene is TRBD2 (6 bases). CDR3 size: 16 residues. In germline, CDR1 is LGHDT, CDR2 YNNKEL (reference sequence). V gave up 1 base and J gave up 4 bases, with 15 bases separating them. The CDR3 nucleotides read TGTGCCAGCAGCCAAGTTTTTGGGGGAGGTCCAGATACGCAGTATTTT. As protein: CASSQVFGGGPDTQYF.

Comment on this clonotype: This likely came from a read error, as a far larger clone is one base away. The chain combines TRBV7-9 with TRBJ2-5; D perhaps matches TRBD1 (5 bases). This CDR3 is built from 11 residues. CDR1 is SEHNR, CDR2 FQNEAQ, per germline (reference sequence). CDR3 sequence: CASSLYRQGGF. Here the CDR3 DNA reads TGTGCCAGCAGCTTATACCGGCAGGGCGGCTTC.